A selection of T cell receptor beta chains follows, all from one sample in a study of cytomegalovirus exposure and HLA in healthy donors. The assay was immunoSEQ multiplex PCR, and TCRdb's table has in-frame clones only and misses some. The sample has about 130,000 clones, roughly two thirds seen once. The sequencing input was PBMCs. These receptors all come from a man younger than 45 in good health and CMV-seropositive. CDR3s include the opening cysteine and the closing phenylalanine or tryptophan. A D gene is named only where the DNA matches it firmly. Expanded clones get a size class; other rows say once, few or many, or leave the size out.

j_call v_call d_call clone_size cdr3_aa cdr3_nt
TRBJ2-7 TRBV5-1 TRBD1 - CASSIIPGTDTYEQYF TGCGCCAGCAGCATCATCCCCGGGACAGACACCTACGAGCAGTACTTC
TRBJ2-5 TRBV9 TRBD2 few CASSVETSGEETQYF TGTGCCAGCAGCGTAGAGACTAGCGGGGAAGAGACCCAGTACTTC
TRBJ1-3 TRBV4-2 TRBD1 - CASSQRTGAETGNTIYF TGTGCCAGCAGCCAACGAACAGGGGCCGAGACTGGAAACACCATATATTTT
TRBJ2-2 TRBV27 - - CASGEGELSTGELFF TGTGCCAGCGGGGAGGGGGAGCTAAGCACCGGGGAGCTGTTTTTT
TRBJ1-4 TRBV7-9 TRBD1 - CSSSLTGTGGSEKLFF TGTTCCAGCAGCTTAACCGGGACAGGGGGGTCTGAGAAACTGTTTTTT
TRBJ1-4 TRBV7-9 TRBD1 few CASSLGQGAATNEKLFF TGTGCCAGCAGCTTAGGACAGGGGGCTGCAACTAATGAAAAACTGTTTTTT
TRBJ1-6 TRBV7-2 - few CASSSSERDNSPLHF TGTGCCAGCAGCTCGTCCGAGCGGGATAATTCACCCCTCCACTTT
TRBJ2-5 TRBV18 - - CASSPYLNGEETQYF TGTGCCAGCTCACCATACTTGAACGGAGAAGAGACCCAGTACTTC
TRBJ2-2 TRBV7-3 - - CASSLVPDTGELFF TGTGCCAGCAGCTTAGTCCCCGACACCGGGGAGCTGTTTTTT
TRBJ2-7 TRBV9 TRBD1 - CASSVAGDSSYEQYF TGTGCCAGCAGCGTAGCCGGGGACAGTTCCTACGAGCAGTACTTC
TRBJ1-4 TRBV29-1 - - CSVGSRANEKLFF TGCAGCGTTGGATCCAGGGCCAATGAAAAACTGTTTTTT
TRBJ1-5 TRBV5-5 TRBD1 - CASSLSRDRASPDQPQHF TGTGCCAGCAGCTTGTCCCGGGACAGGGCGAGCCCTGATCAGCCCCAGCATTTT
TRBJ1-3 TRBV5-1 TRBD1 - CASSLGAGGKGNTIYF TGCGCCAGCAGCTTGGGTGCAGGGGGAAAGGGAAACACCATATATTTT
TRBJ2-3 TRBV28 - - CASSLTVTDTQYF TGTGCCAGCAGTTTGACAGTCACAGATACGCAGTATTTT
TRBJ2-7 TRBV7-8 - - CASSLLLYEQYF TGTGCCAGCAGCTTACTTCTTTACGAGCAGTACTTC
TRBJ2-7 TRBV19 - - CASSIGVGGGGWIYEQYF TGTGCCAGTAGTATAGGTGTCGGTGGGGGAGGTTGGATTTACGAGCAGTACTTC
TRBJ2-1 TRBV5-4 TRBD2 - CASSLDTSGYNEQFF TGTGCCAGCAGCCTAGACACTAGCGGGTACAATGAGCAGTTCTTC
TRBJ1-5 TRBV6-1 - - CASTTGNNQPQHF TGTGCCAGCACGACAGGAAACAATCAGCCCCAGCATTTT
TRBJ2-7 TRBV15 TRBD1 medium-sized CATSSGQGASYEQYF TGTGCCACCAGCAGCGGACAGGGGGCTTCCTACGAGCAGTACTTC
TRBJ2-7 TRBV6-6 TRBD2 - CASRSSGSAYEQYF TGTGCCAGCAGGTCTAGCGGGAGCGCCTACGAGCAGTACTTC
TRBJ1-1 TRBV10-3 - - CAISGRNTEAFF TGTGCCATCAGTGGCAGGAACACTGAAGCTTTCTTT
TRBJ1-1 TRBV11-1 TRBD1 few CASSSKYRGQSTEAFF TGTGCCAGCAGCTCGAAATACAGGGGGCAGAGCACTGAAGCTTTCTTT
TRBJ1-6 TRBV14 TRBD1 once CASSHRDRSSPLHF TGTGCCAGCAGCCACCGGGACAGGAGTTCACCCCTCCACTTT
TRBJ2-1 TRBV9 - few CASSPQAETGNEQFF TGTGCCAGCAGCCCCCAGGCGGAGACGGGGAATGAGCAGTTCTTC
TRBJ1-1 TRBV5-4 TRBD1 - CATRQGSTEAFF TGTGCCACCCGACAGGGTTCCACTGAAGCTTTCTTT
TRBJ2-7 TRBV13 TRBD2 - CASSPSGIGLNEQYF TGTGCCAGCAGTCCTAGCGGGATCGGGCTGAACGAGCAGTACTTC
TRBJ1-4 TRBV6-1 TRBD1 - CAIHTGGMEKLFF TGTGCCATTCATACAGGGGGAATGGAAAAACTGTTTTTT
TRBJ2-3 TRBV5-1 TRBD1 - CASSLIGQDTDTQYF TGCGCCAGCAGCTTGATCGGACAGGACACAGATACGCAGTATTTT
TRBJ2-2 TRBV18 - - CASSPRQANTGELFF TGTGCCAGCTCACCGAGACAGGCGAACACCGGGGAGCTGTTTTTT
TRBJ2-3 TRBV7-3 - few CASSLYQVAYTQYF TGTGCCAGCAGCTTATATCAGGTGGCGTATACGCAGTATTTT
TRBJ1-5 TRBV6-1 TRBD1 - CASTVDRGLGQPQHF TGTGCCAGCACCGTAGACAGGGGGCTGGGCCAGCCCCAGCATTTT
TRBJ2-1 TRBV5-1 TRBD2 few CASGRAVNEQFF TGCGCCAGCGGGAGGGCCGTCAATGAGCAGTTCTTC
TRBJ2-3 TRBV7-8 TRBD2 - CASRLGGRAGYVTDTQYF TGTGCCAGCAGGCTAGGCGGGAGGGCGGGCTACGTAACAGATACGCAGTATTTT
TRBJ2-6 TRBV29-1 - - CSVHQWGAGANVLTF TGCAGCGTACACCAATGGGGAGCCGGGGCCAACGTCCTGACTTTC
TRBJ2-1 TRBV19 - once CASSMYGISYNEQFF TGTGCCAGTAGTATGTACGGGATTTCGTACAATGAGCAGTTCTTC
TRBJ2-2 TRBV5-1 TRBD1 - CASSPWTGDTGELFF TGCGCCAGCAGCCCGTGGACAGGGGACACCGGGGAGCTGTTTTTT
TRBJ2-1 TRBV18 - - CASSRTNEQFF TGTGCCAGCTCACGCACAAATGAGCAGTTCTTC
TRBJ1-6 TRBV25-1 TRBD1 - CASRATGEPGGSPLHF TGTGCCAGCAGGGCTACAGGGGAGCCCGGGGGTTCACCCCTCCACTTT
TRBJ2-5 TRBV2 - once CASSERGTQYF TGTGCCAGCAGTGAAAGGGGGACCCAGTACTTC
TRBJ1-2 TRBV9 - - CATSGGAGNYGYTF TGTGCCACCTCCGGGGGTGCAGGGAACTATGGCTACACCTTC
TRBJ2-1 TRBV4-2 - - CASSQVGSPNEQFF TGTGCCAGCAGCCAAGTCGGGTCCCCCAATGAGCAGTTCTTC
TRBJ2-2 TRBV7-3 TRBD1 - CASSLPTGLRTGELFF TGTGCCAGCAGCCTCCCGACAGGGTTACGGACCGGGGAGCTGTTTTTT
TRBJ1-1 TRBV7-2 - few CASSPGGAAFF TGTGCCAGCAGCCCCGGTGGAGCGGCTTTCTTT
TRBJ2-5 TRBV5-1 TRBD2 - CASSLAGLPQYF TGCGCCAGCAGCTTGGCGGGACTACCCCAGTACTTC
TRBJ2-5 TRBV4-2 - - CASSQVVEETQYF TGTGCCAGCAGCCAAGTGGTCGAGGAGACCCAGTACTTC
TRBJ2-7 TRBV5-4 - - CASSLSGTYEQYF TGTGCCAGCAGCTTGTCGGGTACCTACGAGCAGTACTTC
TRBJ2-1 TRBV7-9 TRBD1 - CASYPTSGGAPYNEQFF TGTGCCAGCTACCCCACCTCAGGGGGCGCCCCCTACAATGAGCAGTTCTTC
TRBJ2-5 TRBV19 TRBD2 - CASTTSGRGEETQYF TGTGCCAGTACGACTAGCGGGAGAGGAGAAGAGACCCAGTACTTC
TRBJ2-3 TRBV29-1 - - CSVLEVSSTDTQYF TGCAGCGTCCTGGAGGTCTCTAGCACAGATACGCAGTATTTT
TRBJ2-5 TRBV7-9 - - CASSFVGWETQYF TGTGCCAGCAGCTTCGTGGGCTGGGAGACCCAGTACTTC
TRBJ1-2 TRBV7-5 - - CARSLPARCNGYTF TGTGCCAGAAGCCTGCCTGCCAGGTGCAATGGCTACACCTTC
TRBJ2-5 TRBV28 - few CASSLGAQPQETQYF TGTGCCAGCAGTTTAGGGGCCCAACCCCAAGAGACCCAGTACTTC
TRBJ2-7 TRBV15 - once CATSSHGGGDEQYF TGTGCCACCAGCAGCCACGGGGGTGGGGACGAGCAGTACTTC
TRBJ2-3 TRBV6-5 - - CASSPDTDYTDTQYF TGTGCCAGCAGTCCCGACACCGATTACACAGATACGCAGTATTTT
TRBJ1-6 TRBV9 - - CASSVEGEGNSPLHF TGTGCCAGCAGCGTAGAGGGGGAAGGCAATTCACCCCTCCACTTT
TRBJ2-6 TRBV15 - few CATSRERGSGANVLTF TGTGCCACCAGCAGAGAAAGGGGTTCTGGGGCCAACGTCCTGACTTTC
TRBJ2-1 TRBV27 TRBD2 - CASSKRGWRGGDNEQFF TGTGCCAGCAGTAAGAGGGGGTGGCGGGGGGGGGACAATGAGCAGTTCTTC
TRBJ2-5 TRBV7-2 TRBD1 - CASSGTGGLQTQYF TGTGCCAGCAGCGGGACAGGCGGACTACAGACCCAGTACTTC
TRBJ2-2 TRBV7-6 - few CASSLVARGTGELFF TGTGCCAGCAGCTTAGTAGCCAGAGGCACCGGGGAGCTGTTTTTT
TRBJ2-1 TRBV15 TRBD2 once CATSPSISSGSNDEQFF TGTGCCACCAGCCCATCGATTTCTAGCGGGAGTAACGATGAGCAGTTCTTC